Listed below are T cell receptor beta chains from one sample, sequenced in a study of blood T cells in healthy people across ages. TCRdb reprocessed the 5' RACE reads via MiXCR and lists one record per CDR3 protein. In the table there are roughly 700,000 distinct CDR3 sequences, more than 20% of which are singletons. These sequences were also reported in another study, on T cells of mothers and their children.

Sequencing was done on a sample of blood. Receptor source: a boy aged 10-17 years in good health. Both conserved end residues are part of each CDR3. The order of the fields is V gene, J gene, clone size, D gene, CDR3 DNA, CDR3 protein. D genes are given only for firm matches. Only some rows state a clone size, as once, few, many or a class for expanded clones.

TRBV29-1	TRBJ2-1	few	.	TGCAGCGCCAAGGACCCCAACGTTTACAATGAGCAGTTCTTC	CSAKDPNVYNEQFF
TRBV5-1	TRBJ2-7	once	TRBD1	TGCGCCAGCAGCGATCGACAGGGAGCCTACGAGCAGTACTTC	CASSDRQGAYEQYF
TRBV27	TRBJ1-2	.	TRBD1	TGTGCCAGCAGTTTCGTCCGGACAGGGAGTTCTAACTATGGCTACACCTTC	CASSFVRTGSSNYGYTF
TRBV20-1	TRBJ2-7	.	TRBD1	TGCAGTGCTCACCGGGACAGGGGGACCTACGAGCAGTACTTC	CSAHRDRGTYEQYF
TRBV7-2	TRBJ2-3	few	TRBD2	TGTGCCAGCAGCTTAGCGGGGGGCAGCGGGAGGGTTGCAGATACGCAGTATTTT	CASSLAGGSGRVADTQYF
TRBV9	TRBJ2-7	.	TRBD2	TGTGCCAGCAGCGCCGGGGGGACGGGAACCTACGAGCAGTACTTC	CASSAGGTGTYEQYF
TRBV29-1	TRBJ2-5	.	TRBD2	TGCAGCGTTGCAACTAGCGGGAATGGAGAGACCCAGTACTTC	CSVATSGNGETQYF
TRBV5-1	TRBJ2-2	.	.	TGCGCCAGCAGGGGACTCATCAAGGGGGAGCTGTTTTTT	CASRGLIKGELFF
TRBV29-1	TRBJ1-2	.	.	TGCAGCGTTGCAGGGTCAGGCTATGGCTACACCTTC	CSVAGSGYGYTF
TRBV9	TRBJ2-3	.	.	TGTGCCAGCAGCGTAGTGATCCGAGGGACAGATACGCAGTATTTT	CASSVVIRGTDTQYF
TRBV29-1	TRBJ2-5	many	.	TGCAGCGTTGAATGGGACACCCAAGAGACCCAGTACTTC	CSVEWDTQETQYF
TRBV29-1	TRBJ2-1	.	.	TGCAGCTCCCGTCCCTCAGATGAGCAGTTCTTC	CSSRPSDEQFF
TRBV4-3	TRBJ1-1	few	.	TGCGCCAGCAGCCAAGATCCCATTGCTGAAGCTTTCTTT	CASSQDPIAEAFF
TRBV20-1	TRBJ2-7	few	TRBD1	TGCAGTGCTAGAGATTCGGCAGGGGGTTTGTACGAGCAGTACTTC	CSARDSAGGLYEQYF
TRBV13	TRBJ2-5	few	TRBD2	TGTGCCAGCAGCTTAGATAGCGGGAAAGTGGAGACCCAGTACTTC	CASSLDSGKVETQYF
TRBV28	TRBJ1-1	.	.	TGTGCCAGCAGGGTGGGGGAGGCCACTGAAGCTTTCTTT	CASRVGEATEAFF
TRBV29-1	TRBJ1-3	.	.	TGCAGCGTAGCGATATACTCTGGAAACACCATATATTTT	CSVAIYSGNTIYF
TRBV28	TRBJ2-1	.	TRBD2	TGTGCCAGCAGTTTACGGGTACTAGCGGGTGATGAGCAGTTCTTC	CASSLRVLAGDEQFF
TRBV12-3/TRBV12-4	TRBJ2-5	few	.	TGTGCCAGCAGTTTTGAGAACTCTCATCAAGAGACCCAGTACTTC	CASSFENSHQETQYF
TRBV6-1	TRBJ1-5	.	.	TGTGCCAGTAGTGAAGAGGGTGTAGGCAATCAGCCCCAGCATTTT	CASSEEGVGNQPQHF
TRBV27	TRBJ2-1	.	.	TGTGCCAGCAGTAAAGAGCCGGGGGGCATCGGAGATGAGCAGTTCTTC	CASSKEPGGIGDEQFF
TRBV20-1	TRBJ2-2	few	.	TGCAGTGCTAGAGCCCAAACAGGGTACACCGGGGAGCTGTTTTTT	CSARAQTGYTGELFF
TRBV20-1	TRBJ2-3	.	.	TGCAGTGCTTTCCCAGTATCGGGACAAAACACAGATACGCAGTATTTT	CSAFPVSGQNTDTQYF
TRBV25-1	TRBJ2-1	many	TRBD2	TGTGCCAGCAGTGATGGCGGTAGCGGGAATGAGCAGTTCTTC	CASSDGGSGNEQFF
TRBV4-2	TRBJ2-7	.	.	TGTGCCAGCAGCCAAGTCCAGGGTGCCGACGAGCAGTACTTC	CASSQVQGADEQYF
TRBV2	TRBJ1-1	few	.	TGTGCCAGCAGGGACCCCGGGGGGAACACTGAAGCTTTCTTT	CASRDPGGNTEAFF
TRBV3-1	TRBJ2-7	once	TRBD2	TGTGCCAGCAGCCAAGCGGGGGGGCTGTACGAGCAGTACTTC	CASSQAGGLYEQYF